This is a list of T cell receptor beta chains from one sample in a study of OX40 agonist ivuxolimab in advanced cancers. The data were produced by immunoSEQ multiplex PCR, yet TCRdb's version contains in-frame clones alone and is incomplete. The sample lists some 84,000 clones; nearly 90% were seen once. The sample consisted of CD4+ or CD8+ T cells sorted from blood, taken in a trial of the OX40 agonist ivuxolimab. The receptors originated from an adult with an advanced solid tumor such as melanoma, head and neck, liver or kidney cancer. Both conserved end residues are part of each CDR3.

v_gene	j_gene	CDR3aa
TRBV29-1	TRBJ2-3	CSVLLYTDTQYF
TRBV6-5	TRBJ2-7	CASSYRRGPYEQYF
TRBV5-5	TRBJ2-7	CASSLVERSYEQYF
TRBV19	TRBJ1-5	CASRQGVLQHF
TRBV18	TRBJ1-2	CASSVQGAESRYTF
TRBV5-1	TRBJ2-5	CASSLDPPSGGWETQYF
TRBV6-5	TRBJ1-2	CASSYSPPLGFYGYTF
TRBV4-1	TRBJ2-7	CASSQDRRMGARLSYEQYF
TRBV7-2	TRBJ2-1	CASSRTRQTGGGTGEQFF
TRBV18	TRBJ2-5	CASSRGVGDQETQYF
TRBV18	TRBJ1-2	CASSPGREDGYTF
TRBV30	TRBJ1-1	CAWSVWRVEFTEAFF
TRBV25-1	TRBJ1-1	CASRTAMNTEAFF
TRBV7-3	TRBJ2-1	CASRPSGGNEQFF
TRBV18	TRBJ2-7	CASSPPTVSYEQYF
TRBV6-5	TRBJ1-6	CASRDGNSPLHF
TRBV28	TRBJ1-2	CASGVFRGDGYTF
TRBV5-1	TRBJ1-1	CASSIKQGTGTEAFF
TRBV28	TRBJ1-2	CASSLRNYGYTF
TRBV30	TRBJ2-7	CALLAGGYEQYF
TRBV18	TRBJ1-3	CASSRQGLGNTIYF
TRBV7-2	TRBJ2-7	CASSNLAGSSYEQYF
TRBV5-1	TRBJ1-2	CASSLVPGLNYGYTF
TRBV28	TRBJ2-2	CATRQGNTGELFF
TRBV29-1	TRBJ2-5	CSVERDRGYETQYF
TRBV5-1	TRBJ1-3	CASRAGPQSGNTIYF
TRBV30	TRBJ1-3	CAWSPKGSGNTIYF
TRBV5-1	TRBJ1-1	CASRPGSNTEAFF
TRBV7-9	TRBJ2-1	CASSSRATYNEQFF
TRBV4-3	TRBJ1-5	CASSQESSGGRGQPYSNQPQHF
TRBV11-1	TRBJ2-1	CASSFGGSGYNEQFF
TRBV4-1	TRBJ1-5	CASSQDWSRANQPQHF
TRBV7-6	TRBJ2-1	CASSLEGRGSRSYNEQFF
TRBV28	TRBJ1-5	CASSTPLGQGNQPQHF
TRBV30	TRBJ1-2	CAWSWLNYGYTF
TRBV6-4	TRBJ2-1	CASSDSTGGSNEQFF
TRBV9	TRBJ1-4	CASSPGGAGEKLFF
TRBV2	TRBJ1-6	CASSDRSDWTAVGSPLHF
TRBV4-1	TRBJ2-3	CASSPQTASSTDTQYF
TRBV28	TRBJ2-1	CATVRSGLDYNEQFF
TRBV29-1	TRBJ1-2	CSVEAGNHYGYTF
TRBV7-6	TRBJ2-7	CASSDLTGTGSYEQYF